This T cell receptor beta chain derives from a study of PD-L1 blockade in urothelial cancer (dated by TCRdb to about 2017). Study-level background: Every patient began therapy in 2014 and was given atezolizumab 1,200 mg intravenously every 3 weeks. The study was an exploratory multi-omic analysis of somatic, immune and clinical correlates of response to PD-L1 blockade with atezolizumab in urothelial cancer. Blood samples gave median yields of 141,255 T cells and 80,000 or so unique TCRs, along with a median clonality of approximately 0.084. Pretreatment blood TCR-seq was available for about 28 patients, at least one posttreatment blood collection was obtained for about 24 patients, and tumor TCR-seq was available for about 24 patients. About 90% of the roughly 29 patients were identified as males with urothelial cancer of bladder origin, and a prior smoking history was reported by 18 of 29 patients. Patients had an ECOG performance status of 0 or 1 and had received between 0 and 3 prior chemotherapy regimens. Progression-free survival longer than 6 months counted as durable clinical benefit, and TCR features were additionally tested against both progression-free and overall survival. In the same patients, pretreatment tumors underwent whole exome sequencing and RNA sequencing in addition to TCR sequencing. Pretreatment tumor samples, along with matched peripheral blood serially collected before and after atezolizumab treatment, were subjected to TCR sequencing. Fewer than ten patients reached durable clinical benefit, while some 20 patients did not. Blood samples were analyzed 3 weeks after the start of treatment (second dose) and 6 weeks after the start of treatment. The study at large found these results: Greater expansion of tumor-associated TCR clones in peripheral blood 3 weeks after the start of treatment was observed in patients with durable benefit (n ≈ 20, p = 0.022). A pretreatment peripheral blood TCR clonality below the median was linked to improved progression-free and overall survival. Because of the small sample size (n ≈ 29) and the many exploratory analyses performed, the results are intended to be regarded as hypothesis-generating.

For this chain, trimming is 6 bases at the V end and 2 bases at the J end, and the number of junction bases without a gene match is 6. From the germline V gene, CDR1 is MDHEN and CDR2 is SYDVKM. The CDR3 covers 14 residues, taking in both the cysteine and the phenylalanine. Of the read, only the CDR3 DNA is kept; its 42 bases are in frame from base 1. The time point label, read with the paper, signifies: peripheral blood 6 weeks after treatment start. The cohort included roughly 30 patients with locally advanced or metastatic urothelial carcinoma who were treated at Memorial Sloan Kettering on a trial protocol. Peripheral blood mononuclear cells were collected from each patient pretreatment and during treatment, giving between 1 and 8 total time points per patient. The Qiagen DNeasy Blood extraction kit was used to purify genomic DNA from total PBMCs and tumor samples. PBMCs were collected pretreatment and during treatment, and were isolated and stored as previously described.

Synthetic TCR analog templates were spiked into each PCR to estimate absolute template abundance from read counts. The immunoSEQ assay used bias-controlled V and J gene primers to amplify TCRbeta CDR3 regions from genomic DNA. Sequencing of rearranged TCRbeta segments was done at approximately 20X coverage. Per the original workflow: Clustering was used to correct sequencing errors, and CDR3s were annotated against IMGT so that V, D and J genes could be assigned. Downstream analyses used only productive TCRbeta rearrangements and left out out-of-frame or stop-codon sequences. Clonality was calculated as one minus the Shannon entropy normalized by the log of the number of unique productive sequences. Fisher's exact test with Benjamini-Hochberg correction, using a cutoff of adjusted p below 0.01, was how clones that differed between time points or between blood and tumor were identified. This is the immuneACCESS table as TCRdb keeps it, with only in-frame sequences that have V and J called. A part of the clones is gone; compared with another copy, unresolved V genes explain less than half, and the rest is unexplained. The V and J calls and clone size come from that table; D and trimming were worked out from the DNA. The sample profile shows under 150,000 clones; about 89% of them were found once. The top ten clonotypes cover over 1.5% of the sample.

A remark on this clone: Its antigen is currently not known. One base away there is no much larger clone; base qualities are not given.

Recombination linked TRBV28 to TRBJ2-5, and TRBD2 matches 7 of the central bases. Sequenced here: PBMCs, sampled around atezolizumab (anti-PD-L1) treatment. This receptor was taken from a man aged 55 to 70 with urothelial cancer. In nucleotides, the sequence is TGTGCCAGCAGCTGGGAGGGCGTACAAGAGACCCAGTACTTC. Translation gives CASSWEGVQETQYF.